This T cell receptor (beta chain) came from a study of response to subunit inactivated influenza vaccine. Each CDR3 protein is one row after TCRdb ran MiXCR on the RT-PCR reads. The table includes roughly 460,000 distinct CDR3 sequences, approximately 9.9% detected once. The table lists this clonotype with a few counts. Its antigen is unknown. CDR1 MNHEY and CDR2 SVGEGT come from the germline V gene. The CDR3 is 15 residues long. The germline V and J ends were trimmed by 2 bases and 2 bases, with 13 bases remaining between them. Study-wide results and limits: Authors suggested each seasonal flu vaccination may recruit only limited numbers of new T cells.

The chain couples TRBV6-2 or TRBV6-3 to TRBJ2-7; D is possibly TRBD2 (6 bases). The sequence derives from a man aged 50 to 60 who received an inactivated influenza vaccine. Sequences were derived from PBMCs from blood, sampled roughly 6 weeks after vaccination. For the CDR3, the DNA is TGTGCCAGCAGTTACCGGGGGAAGTTCACCTACGAGCAGTACTTC. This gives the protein CASSYRGKFTYEQYF.